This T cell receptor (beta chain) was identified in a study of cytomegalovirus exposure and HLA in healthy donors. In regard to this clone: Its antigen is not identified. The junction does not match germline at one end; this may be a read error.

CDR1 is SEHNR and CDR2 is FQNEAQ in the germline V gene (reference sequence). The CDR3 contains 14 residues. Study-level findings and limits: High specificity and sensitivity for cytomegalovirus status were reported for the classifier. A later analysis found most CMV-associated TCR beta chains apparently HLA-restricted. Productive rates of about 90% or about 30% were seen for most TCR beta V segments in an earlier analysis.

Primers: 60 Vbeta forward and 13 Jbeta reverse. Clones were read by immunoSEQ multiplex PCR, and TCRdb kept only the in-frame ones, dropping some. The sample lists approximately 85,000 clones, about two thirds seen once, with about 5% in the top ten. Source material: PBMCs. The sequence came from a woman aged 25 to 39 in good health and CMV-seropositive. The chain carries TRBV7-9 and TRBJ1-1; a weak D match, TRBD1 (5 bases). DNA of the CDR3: TGTTCCAGCAGGAGCACGTCGGGGGACACTGAAGCTTTCTTT. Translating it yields CSSRSTSGDTEAFF. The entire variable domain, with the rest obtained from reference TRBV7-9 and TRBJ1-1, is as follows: DTGVSQNPRHKITKRGQNVTFRCDPISEHNRLYWYRQTLGQGPEFLTYFQNEAQLEKSRLLSDRFSAERPKGSFSTLEIQRTEQGDSAMYLCSSRSTSGDTEAFFGQGTRLTVV.